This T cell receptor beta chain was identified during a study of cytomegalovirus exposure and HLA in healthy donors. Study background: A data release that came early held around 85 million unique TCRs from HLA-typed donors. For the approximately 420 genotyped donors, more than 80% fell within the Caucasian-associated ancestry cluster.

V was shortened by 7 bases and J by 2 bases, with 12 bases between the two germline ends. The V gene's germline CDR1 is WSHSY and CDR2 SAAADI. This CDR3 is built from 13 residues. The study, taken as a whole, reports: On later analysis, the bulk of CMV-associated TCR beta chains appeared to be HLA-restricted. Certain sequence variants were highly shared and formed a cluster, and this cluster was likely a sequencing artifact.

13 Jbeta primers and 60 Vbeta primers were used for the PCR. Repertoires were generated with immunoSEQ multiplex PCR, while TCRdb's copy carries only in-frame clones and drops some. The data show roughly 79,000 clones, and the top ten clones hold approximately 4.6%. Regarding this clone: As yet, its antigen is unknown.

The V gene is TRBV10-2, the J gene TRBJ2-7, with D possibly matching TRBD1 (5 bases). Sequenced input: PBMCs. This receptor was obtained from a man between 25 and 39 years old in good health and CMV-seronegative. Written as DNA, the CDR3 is TGCGCCAGCACTTTGGGGCAAGCCTACGAGCAGTACTTC. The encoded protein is CASTLGQAYEQYF.